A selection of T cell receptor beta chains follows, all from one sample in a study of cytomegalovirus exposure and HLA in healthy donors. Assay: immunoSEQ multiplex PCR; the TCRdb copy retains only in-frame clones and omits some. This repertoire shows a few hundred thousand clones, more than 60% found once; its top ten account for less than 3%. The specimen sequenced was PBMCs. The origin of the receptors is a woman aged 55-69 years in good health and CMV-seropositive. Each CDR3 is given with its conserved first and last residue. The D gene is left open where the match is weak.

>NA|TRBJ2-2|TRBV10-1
CASSDLDRTLVGELFF
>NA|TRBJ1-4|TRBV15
CATSRDKGWDEKLFF
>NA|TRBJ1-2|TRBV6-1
CASSEARGKDGYTF
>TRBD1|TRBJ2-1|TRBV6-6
CASSRDRVSDEQFF
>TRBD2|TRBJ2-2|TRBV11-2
CASSLFIDSGGGAGELFF
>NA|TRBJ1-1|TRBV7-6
CASSLGSGREAFF
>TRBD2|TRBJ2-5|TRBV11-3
CASSPGTSGGVETQYF
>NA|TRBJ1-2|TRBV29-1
CSVEEGAQGSGYTF
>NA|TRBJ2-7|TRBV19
CASSGSSSYEQYF
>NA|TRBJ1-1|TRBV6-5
CASSFPGAMNTEAFF
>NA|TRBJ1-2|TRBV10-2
CASSELQRNYGYTF
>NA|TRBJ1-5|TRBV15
CATSRGSGQPQHF
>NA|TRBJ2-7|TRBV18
CASSGNAGLVSYEQYF
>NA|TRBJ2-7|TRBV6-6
CASSPQGAGHYEQYF
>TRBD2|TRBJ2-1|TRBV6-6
CASRRLAGEIYEQFF
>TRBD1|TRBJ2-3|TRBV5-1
CASSLQGQGDTQYF
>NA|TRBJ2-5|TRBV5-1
CASSLTGTPQETQYF
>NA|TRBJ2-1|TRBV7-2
CASSLSWTAYNEQFF
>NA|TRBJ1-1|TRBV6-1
CASSSRTVMNTEAFF
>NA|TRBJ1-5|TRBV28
CASSLLSNQPQHF
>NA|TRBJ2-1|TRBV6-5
CASRDNPTMEQFF
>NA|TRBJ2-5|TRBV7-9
CASSLSQAGETQYF
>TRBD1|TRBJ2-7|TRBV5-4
CASSYRDSYEQYF
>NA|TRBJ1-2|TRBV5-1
CASSSGQMNYGYTF
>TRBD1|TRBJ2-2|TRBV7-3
CASSLIRPGGGFANTGELFF
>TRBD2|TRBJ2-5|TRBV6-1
CASSEAGTSQETQYF
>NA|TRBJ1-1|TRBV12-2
CASWGENTEAFF
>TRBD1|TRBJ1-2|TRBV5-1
CASSPPYGTGDGYTF
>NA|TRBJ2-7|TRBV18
CASSTGQGGNEQYF
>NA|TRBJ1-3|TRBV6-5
CASSYAGFSGNTIYF
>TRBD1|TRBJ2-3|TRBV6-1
CASSEFWGSGTGLTDTQYF
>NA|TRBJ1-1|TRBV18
CASSPRAIPNTEAFF
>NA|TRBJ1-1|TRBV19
CASSIAGNSNTEAFF
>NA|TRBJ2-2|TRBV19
CASSIQGGNTGELFF
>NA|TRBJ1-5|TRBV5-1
CASRASENSNQPQHF
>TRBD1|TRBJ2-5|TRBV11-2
CASSTDRVGEQYF
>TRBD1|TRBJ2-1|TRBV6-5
CASGQGALFEQFF
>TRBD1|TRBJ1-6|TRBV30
CASHRDRDSPLHF
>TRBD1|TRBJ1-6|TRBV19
CASRMRTGQAYSPLHF
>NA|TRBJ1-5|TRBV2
CASRGGFNQPQHF